Given below is one T cell receptor (beta chain) in context. This sample is part of a study of blood T cell repertoires in COVID-19. Study-level information: T cells, B-cell-depleted T cells, or PBMCs provided the cDNA or gDNA that served as material.

Profiled with immunoSEQ multiplex PCR; TCRdb holds only in-frame clones, not every one. The top ten hold about 6.8% of the sample, which has roughly 300,000 clones, around 89% seen once. The CDR3 has 16 residues. With V trimmed by 4 bases and J by 2 bases, 7 bases remained unmatched. Germline loops: CDR1 KGHDR, CDR2 SFDVKD. V usage is TRBV24-1 and J usage is TRBJ1-5, with 7 bases that match TRBD1. The sequenced sample was peripheral blood. This TCR was recovered from a man aged 18-30 years who had recovered from COVID-19. CDR3 nucleotides: TGTGCCACCAGTGACTCCCGACAGGGAGGCAATCAGCCCCAGCATTTT. It translates to CATSDSRQGGNQPQHF.